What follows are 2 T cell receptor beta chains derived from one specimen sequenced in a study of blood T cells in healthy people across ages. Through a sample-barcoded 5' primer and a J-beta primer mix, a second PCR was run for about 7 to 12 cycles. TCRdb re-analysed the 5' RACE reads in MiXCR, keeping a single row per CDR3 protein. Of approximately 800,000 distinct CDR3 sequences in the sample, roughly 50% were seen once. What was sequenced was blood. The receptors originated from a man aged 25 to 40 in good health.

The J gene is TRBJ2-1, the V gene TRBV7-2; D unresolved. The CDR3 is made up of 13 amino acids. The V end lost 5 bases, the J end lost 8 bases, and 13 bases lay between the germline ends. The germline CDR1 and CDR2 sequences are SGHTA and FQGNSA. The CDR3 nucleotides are TGTGCCAGCAGCCCTTTGACTTTTGATGAGCAGTTCTTC. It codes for CASSPLTFDEQFF. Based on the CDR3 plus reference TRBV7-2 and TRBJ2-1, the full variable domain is GAGVSQSPSNKVTEKGKDVELRCDPISGHTALYWYRQSLGQGLEFLIYFQGNSAPDKSGLPSDRFSAERTGGSVSTLTIQRTQQEDSAVYLCASSPLTFDEQFFGPGTRLTVL.

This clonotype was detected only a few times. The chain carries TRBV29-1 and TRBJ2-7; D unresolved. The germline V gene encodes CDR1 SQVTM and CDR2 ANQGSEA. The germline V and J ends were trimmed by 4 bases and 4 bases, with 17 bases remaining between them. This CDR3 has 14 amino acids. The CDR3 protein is CSVGPPEKDYEQYF. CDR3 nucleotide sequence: TGCAGCGTTGGACCCCCGGAGAAAGATTACGAGCAGTACTTC.